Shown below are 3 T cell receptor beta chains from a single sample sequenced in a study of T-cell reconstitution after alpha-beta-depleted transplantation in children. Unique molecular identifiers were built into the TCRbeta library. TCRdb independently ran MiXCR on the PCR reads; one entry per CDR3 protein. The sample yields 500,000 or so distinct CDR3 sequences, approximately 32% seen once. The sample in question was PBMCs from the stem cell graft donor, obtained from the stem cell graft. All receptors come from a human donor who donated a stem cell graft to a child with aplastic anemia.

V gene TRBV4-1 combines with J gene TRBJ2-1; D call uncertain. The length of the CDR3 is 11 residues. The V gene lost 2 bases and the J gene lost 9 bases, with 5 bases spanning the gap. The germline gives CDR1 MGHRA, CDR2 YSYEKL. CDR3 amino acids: CASSQHSEQFF. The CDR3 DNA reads TGCGCCAGCAGCCAACACAGTGAGCAGTTCTTC.

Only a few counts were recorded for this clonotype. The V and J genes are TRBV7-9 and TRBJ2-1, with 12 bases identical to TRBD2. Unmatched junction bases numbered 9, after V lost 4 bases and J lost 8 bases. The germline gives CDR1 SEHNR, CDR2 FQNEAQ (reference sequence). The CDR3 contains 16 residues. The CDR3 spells CASSSSTSGSPYEQFF. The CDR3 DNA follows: TGTGCCAGCAGCTCCTCGACTAGCGGGAGTCCGTATGAGCAGTTCTTC.

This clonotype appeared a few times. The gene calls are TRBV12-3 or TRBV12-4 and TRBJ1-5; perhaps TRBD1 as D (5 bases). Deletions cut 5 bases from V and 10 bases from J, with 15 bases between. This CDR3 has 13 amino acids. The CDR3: CASSQGFVEPQHF. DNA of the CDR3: TGTGCCAGCAGTCAGGGCTTCGTCGAACCCCAGCATTTT.